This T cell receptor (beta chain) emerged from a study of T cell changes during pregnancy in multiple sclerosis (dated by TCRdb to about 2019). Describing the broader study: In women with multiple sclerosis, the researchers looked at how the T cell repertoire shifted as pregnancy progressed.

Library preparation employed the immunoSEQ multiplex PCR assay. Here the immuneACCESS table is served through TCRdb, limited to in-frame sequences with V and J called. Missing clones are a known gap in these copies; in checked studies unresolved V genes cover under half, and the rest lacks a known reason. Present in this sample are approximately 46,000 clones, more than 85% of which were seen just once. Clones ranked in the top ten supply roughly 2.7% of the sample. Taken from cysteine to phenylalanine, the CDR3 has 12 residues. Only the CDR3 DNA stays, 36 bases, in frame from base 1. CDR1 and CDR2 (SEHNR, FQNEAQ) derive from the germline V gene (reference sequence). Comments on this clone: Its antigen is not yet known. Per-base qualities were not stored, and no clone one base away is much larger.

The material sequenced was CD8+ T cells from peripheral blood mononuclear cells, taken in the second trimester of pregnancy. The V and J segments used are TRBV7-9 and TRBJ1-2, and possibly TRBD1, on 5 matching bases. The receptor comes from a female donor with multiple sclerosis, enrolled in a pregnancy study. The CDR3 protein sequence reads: CAVSRGFLGYTF. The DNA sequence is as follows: TGTGCGGTAAGCCGGGGGTTTCTTGGCTACACCTTC. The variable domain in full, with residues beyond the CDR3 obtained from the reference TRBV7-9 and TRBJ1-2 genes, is DTGVSQNPRHKITKRGQNVTFRCDPISEHNRLYWYRQTLGQGPEFLTYFQNEAQLEKSRLLSDRFSAERPKGSFSTLEIQRTEQGDSAMYLCAVSRGFLGYTFGSGTRLTVV.